This T cell receptor (beta chain) came from a study of T cells in localized non-small cell lung cancer (dated by TCRdb to the early 2020s). With respect to the entire study: T cell repertoires of a few hundred early-stage NSCLC patients were analyzed, with tumors being compared against uninvolved tumor-adjacent lungs. The cohort comprised roughly 240 treatment-naïve NSCLC patients with resected, localized lung tumors. The mean age of the NSCLC patients was approximately 71 years, with 120 to 150 men and around 100 women. Overall study outcomes, separate from this receptor: Because the study design was exploratory, TCR variables were selected using unadjusted p-values without false-discovery rate correction. Because multi-region sequencing of the tumors was not done, intratumor heterogeneity could not be ruled out. Uninvolved tumor-adjacent lung showed the highest T cell clonality, higher than tumor, which suggests more focused antigenic responses in the adjacent lung. A median of about 53 of the top 100 tumor clones were detected in paired uninvolved adjacent lung, and around 30 of these tumor clones were also found among the top 100 clones of the paired uninvolved adjacent lung. Higher T cell density in blood was associated with longer overall survival, whereas higher clonality in adjacent lung was associated with shorter survival.

Comment on this clone: This clone's antigen is unknown. The input lacks base qualities; no much larger clone sits a single base away.

The germline V gene provides CDR1 SGHTA and CDR2 FQGTGA. V is clipped by 4 bases and J by 10 bases, and the sequence between their germline boundaries is 22 bases long. The CDR3 goes from the cysteine to the phenylalanine over 15 residues. The DNA shown is the 45-base CDR3, in frame from base 1. The immunoSEQ Assay was used to sequence TCR beta CDR3 regions from DNA. In the original analysis: T cell density was computed as TCR beta template counts normalized to usable DNA estimated by amplifying housekeeping genes. The preseqR package was used to estimate richness by extrapolating to 400,000 templates for PBMC samples and to 120,000 templates for tissue samples. Clonality was calculated as one minus Pielou's evenness. Differential abundance testing on productive amino-acid clonotypes, with a minimum total count of 5 and an alpha of 0.1, was used to identify tissue-enriched TCRs. The Jaccard Index and the Morisita Overlap Index were used to quantify repertoire overlap between compartments. GLIPH grouped TCR beta CDR3s together with public tetramer-defined viral CDR3s, and a viral motif had to include at least three viral sequences and show V-gene enrichment. TCRdb provides this immuneACCESS table in a form limited to in-frame rearrangements. Some clones are lacking; in checked studies, under half of them reflect an unresolved V gene, and why the rest are absent is not known. D and trimming were read from the DNA, whereas the V and J calls and clone size are those reported in that table. The sample includes around 41,000 clones, with about nine tenths observed a single time. Clones ranked in the top ten supply about 2.6% of the sample.

At diagnosis, peripheral blood, uninvolved tumor-adjacent lung and tumor were collected and stored as a combination of fresh-frozen and FFPE material. Blood samples were analyzed as peripheral blood mononuclear cells for TCR repertoire profiling. This chain joins TRBV7-3 to TRBJ1-2; 6 matching bases give a weak D call of TRBD1. The receptor was derived from a female donor of 60 years or more with stage I squamous cell lung carcinoma. The source material was peripheral blood, sampled before any cancer treatment. The CDR3 reads CASSSSAQGRDDYTF. The nucleotide sequence is TGTGCCAGCAGCTCCAGCGCTCAGGGGCGAGATGACTACACCTTC.